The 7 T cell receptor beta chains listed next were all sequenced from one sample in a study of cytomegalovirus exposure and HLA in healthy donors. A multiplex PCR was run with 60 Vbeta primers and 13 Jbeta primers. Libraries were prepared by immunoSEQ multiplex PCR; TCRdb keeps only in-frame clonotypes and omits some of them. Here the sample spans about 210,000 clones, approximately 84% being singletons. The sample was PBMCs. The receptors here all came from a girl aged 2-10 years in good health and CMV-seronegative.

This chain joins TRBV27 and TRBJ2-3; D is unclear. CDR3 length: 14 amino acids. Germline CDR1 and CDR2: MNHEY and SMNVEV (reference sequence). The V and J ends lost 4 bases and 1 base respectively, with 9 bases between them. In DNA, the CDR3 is TGTGCCAGCAGTTATCGCGCCGGCACAGATACGCAGTATTTT. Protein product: CASSYRAGTDTQYF.

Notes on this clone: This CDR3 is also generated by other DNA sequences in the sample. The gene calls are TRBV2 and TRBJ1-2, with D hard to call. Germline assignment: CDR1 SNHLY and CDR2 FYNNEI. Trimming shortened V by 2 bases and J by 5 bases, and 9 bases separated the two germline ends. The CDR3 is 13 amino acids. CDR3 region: CASSESGPYGYTF. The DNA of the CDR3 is TGTGCCAGCAGTGAAAGTGGGCCGTATGGCTACACCTTC.

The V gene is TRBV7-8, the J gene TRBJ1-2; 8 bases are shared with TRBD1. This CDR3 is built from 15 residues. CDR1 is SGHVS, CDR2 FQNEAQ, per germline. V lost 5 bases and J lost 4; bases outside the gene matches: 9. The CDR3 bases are TGTGCCAGCAGCAACCGGGACAGGTCCTCCTATGGCTACACCTTC. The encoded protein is CASSNRDRSSYGYTF. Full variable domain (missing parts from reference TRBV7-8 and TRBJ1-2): GAGVSQSPRYKVAKRGQDVALRCDPISGHVSLFWYQQALGQGPEFLTYFQNEAQLDKSGLPSDRFFAERPEGSVSTLKIQRTQQEDSAVYLCASSNRDRSSYGYTFGSGTRLTVV.

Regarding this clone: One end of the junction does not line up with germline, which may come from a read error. This chain's CDR3 is CASSIALSGIRGNQRQHF. The CDR3 DNA reads as TGTGCCAGTAGTATAGCGCTGTCGGGGATTAGGGGGAATCAGCGCCAGCATTTT. The gene calls are TRBV19 and TRBJ1-5; tentative D call: TRBD1 (6 bases). The CDR3 loop spans 18 amino acids. Per germline, CDR1 LNHDA and CDR2 SQIVND (reference sequence).

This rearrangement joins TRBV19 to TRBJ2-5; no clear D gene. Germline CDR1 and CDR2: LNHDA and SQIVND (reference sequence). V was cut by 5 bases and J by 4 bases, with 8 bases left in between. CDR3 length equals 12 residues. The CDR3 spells CASSGAGETQYF. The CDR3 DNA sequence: TGTGCCAGTAGTGGAGCTGGAGAGACCCAGTACTTC.

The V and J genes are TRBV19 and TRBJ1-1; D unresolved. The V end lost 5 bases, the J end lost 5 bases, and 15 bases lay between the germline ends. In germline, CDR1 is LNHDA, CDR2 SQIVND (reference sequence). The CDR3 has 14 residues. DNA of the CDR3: TGTGCCAGTAGTTTCGAGGGCTCAACAACTGAAGCTTTCTTT. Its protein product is CASSFEGSTTEAFF.

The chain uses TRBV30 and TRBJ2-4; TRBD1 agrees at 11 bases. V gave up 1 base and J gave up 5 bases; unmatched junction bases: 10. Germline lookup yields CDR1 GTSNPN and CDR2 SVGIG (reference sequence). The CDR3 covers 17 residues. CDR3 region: CAWSAKPGTGGENIQYF. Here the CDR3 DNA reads TGTGCCTGGAGTGCGAAACCTGGGACAGGGGGGGAAAACATTCAGTACTTC. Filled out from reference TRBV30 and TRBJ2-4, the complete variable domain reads SQTIHQWPATLVQPVGSPLSLECTVEGTSNPNLYWYRQAAGRGLQLLFYSVGIGQISSEVPQNLSASRPQDRQFILSSKKLLLSDSGFYLCAWSAKPGTGGENIQYFGAGTRLSVL.